This entry lists 27 T cell receptor delta chains sequenced from one sample in a study of gamma-delta chains in newborns, infants, children. TCRdb re-processed the reads using CATT. The data hold approximately 930 delta-chain clones, with around 1.6% observed a single time. Sequencing input: blood. These receptors all stem from a child in good health.

A note on this clone: The likely explanation is a read error, given a far larger clone one base away. The CDR3 sequence is CACDATTLGRGNLVSSSWDARQMFF. CDR3 bases: TGTGCCTGTGACGCCACCACGCTTGGGAGGGGGAATCTAGTTTCAAGCTCCTGGGACGCCCGACAGATGTTTTTC. V gene TRDV2 combines with J gene TRDJ3; D is perhaps TRDD3 (6 bases). CDR3 size: 25 residues. Germline lookup yields CDR1 GEAIGNYY and CDR2 EKD.

This clone has just a few counts. A read error is likely here: a far larger clone is one base away. J is TRDJ1 and V is TRDV1, with 12 bases matching TRDD3. Trimming removed 3 bases from V and 0 bases from J; junction bases left unmatched: 20. The V gene's germline CDR1 is TSWWSYY and CDR2 QGS. The CDR3 consists of 22 residues. CDR3 amino acids: CALGDLASSYWGIPAYTDKLIF. The CDR3 nucleotides read TGTGCTCTTGGGGACCTCGCCTCCTCGTACTGGGGGATACCTGCTTACACCGATAAACTCATCTTT.

This clone was detected a few times. The chain links TRDV2 to TRDJ1; 10 bases are a match to TRDD3. Germline trimming cut 0 bases from V and 8 bases from J; bases unmatched to any gene: 8. The V gene's germline CDR1 is GEAIGNYY and CDR2 EKD. There are 15 residues in the CDR3. The DNA for the CDR3 is TGTGCCTGTGACACCGTGGGGGATACTGCTGACAAACTCATCTTT. Its translation: CACDTVGDTADKLIF.

Remarks on this clone: This may stem from a read error, because a much larger clone lies one nucleotide away. Other DNA sequences in this specimen translate into the identical CDR3. This sequence joins TRDV3 and TRDJ1, with TRDD3 identical over 10 bases. The CDR3 covers 17 residues. J lost 10 bases, V lost 1 base, and 21 bases had no gene match. Germline CDR1 is TVYSNPD and CDR2 is GDNSRS (reference sequence). The CDR3 DNA reads TGTGCCTTTACTCTACTCCAACTGGCGTACTGGGGGATGGGACTCATCTTT. Translation gives CAFTLLQLAYWGMGLIF.

With respect to this clone: Possible read error: a much larger clone is one base away. The same CDR3 also results from other DNA sequences found in this sample. The rearrangement uses TRDV3 and TRDJ1; 10 nucleotides agree with TRDD3. Germline values: CDR1 TVYSNPD, CDR2 GDNSRS (reference sequence). V lost 1 base and J lost 11; bases outside the gene matches: 22. CDR3 size: 17 residues. CDR3 in DNA: TGTGCCTTTACTCTACTTCAACTGGCGTACTGGGGGATGGGGCTCATCTTT. Translation: CAFTLLQLAYWGMGLIF.

The V call is TRDV2, the J call TRDJ1; D may be TRDD2 or TRDD3 (6 bases each). CDR3 length: 22 residues. The germline V gene encodes CDR1 GEAIGNYY and CDR2 EKD. Trimming shortened V by 3 bases and J by 0 bases, and 34 bases separated the two germline ends. The CDR3 nucleotides read TGTGCCTGTGACGCCCTCCCTTCCCGGGCTTCTCCTGGGGACCCGTACACCGATAAACTCATCTTT. Translated: CACDALPSRASPGDPYTDKLIF.

Points on this clone: This DNA's translation and the protein TCRdb lists, from a much larger clone, do not match at residue 16, likely due to a read error; the protein shown is translated from the DNA. The gene calls are TRDV3 and TRDJ1; TRDD3 matches at 9 bases. CDR3 size: 19 residues. CDR1 and CDR2 (germline): TVYSNPD, GDNSRS (reference sequence). The CDR3 is CALPPSSDTGGSLTDRLIF. The CDR3, as DNA: TGTGCCTTGCCTCCTTCCTCGGATACTGGGGGAAGCCTCACCGATAGACTCATCTTT.

In its sample, this clone was seen a few times. The V gene is TRDV2, the J gene TRDJ3, with TRDD3 matching over 12 bases. The CDR3 loop spans 23 amino acids. CDR1 is GEAIGNYY and CDR2 is EKD in the germline V gene. J was trimmed by 2 bases and V by 1 base; bases with no gene match: 17. CDR3 sequence reads: CACDTAGWGTGGYPPWDTRQMFF. CDR3 in DNA: TGTGCCTGTGACACTGCCGGCTGGGGTACTGGGGGATACCCCCCCTGGGACACCCGACAGATGTTTTTC.

Regarding this clone: This DNA's translation differs at residue 12 from TCRdb's protein, which comes from a much larger clone; a read error is likely, and the protein shown is translated from the DNA. The chain links TRDV2 to TRDJ1; perhaps TRDD3 as D (6 bases). Germline CDR1 GEAIGNYY, CDR2 EKD. The ends were cut back, 0 bases at V and 0 bases at J, with 22 bases in the middle. This CDR3 is 19 amino acids long. This CDR3 reads CACDTLNGGPPRYTDKLIF. The CDR3 DNA sequence: TGTGCCTGTGACACCTTGAATGGGGGGCCTCCCCGCTACACCGATAAACTCATCTTT.

There are a few counts of this clone. The TCRdb protein, from a much larger clone, departs from this DNA's translation at residue 3, likely by read error; the protein shown derives from the DNA. The chain is built from TRAV29/DV5 and TRDJ1, with TRDD3 matching over 9 bases. The CDR3 covers 17 residues. Germline lookup yields CDR1 NSMFDY and CDR2 ISSIKDK. The chain's CDR3 is CASSEALLGDPTDKLIF. CDR3 DNA: TGTGCATCAAGCGAGGCATTACTGGGGGACCCCACCGATAAACTCATCTTT.

This clone was detected a few times. For this DNA, TCRdb reports the protein of a much larger clone, which diverges at residue 13, most likely from a read error; the protein presented here is translated directly from the DNA. Written as DNA, the CDR3 is TGTGCCTGTGACACCGTGGGGGAAAGCTCCTGGGACGCCCGACAGATGTTTTTC. Its translation is CACDTVGESSWDARQMFF. The V gene is TRDV2, the J gene TRDJ3, with 7 bases aligning to TRDD3. This CDR3 is built from 18 residues. Germline V gene lookup returns CDR1 GEAIGNYY and CDR2 EKD.

This clone was counted a few times. A read error is likely here: a far larger clone is one base away. Other DNA sequences in the sample encode the same CDR3. The chain employs TRDV2 and TRDJ1; D unclear. V dropped 0 bases and J dropped 0 bases, with 16 bases sitting between them. From germline, CDR1 is GEAIGNYY and CDR2 EKD. CDR3 length: 17 amino acids. This CDR3 is CACDTVHSNMYTDKLIF. Written as DNA, the CDR3 is TGTGCCTGTGACACCGTACACTCCAATATGTACACCGATAAACTCATCTTT.

The chain employs TRDV2 and TRDJ1; 13 bases align to TRDD3. Germline V CDR1 and CDR2: GEAIGNYY, EKD. This CDR3 has 16 residues. With V trimmed by 2 bases and J by 3 bases, 5 bases remained unmatched. This CDR3 is CACDSLLGDTADKLIF. The CDR3 DNA reads as TGTGCCTGTGACAGCCTACTGGGGGATACGGCCGATAAACTCATCTTT.

Remarks on this clone: The TCRdb protein, from a much larger clone, departs from this DNA's translation at residue 13, likely by read error; the protein shown derives from the DNA. The chain couples TRDV2 to TRDJ1; 8 bases agree with TRDD3. Germline V gives CDR1 GEAIGNYY, CDR2 EKD. This CDR3 comprises 16 residues. CDR3 DNA: TGTGCCTCTAAAGTACTGGGGGGATCGGACACCGATAGACTCATCTTT. This gives the protein CASKVLGGSDTDRLIF.

Concerning this clone: It may be a read error: a sequence one base away is much more abundant. The chain has TRDV3 and TRDJ1; 7 bases line up with TRDD3. The CDR3 loop spans 21 amino acids. Germline CDR1 TVYSNPD, CDR2 GDNSRS (reference sequence). As DNA, the CDR3 is TGTGCCTTCGGTGGGGTGTTTACTGGGGCTAAAAGGATGGATTACACCGATAAACTCACCTTT. This sequence encodes CAFGGVFTGAKRMDYTDKLTF.

Turning to this clone: A far larger clone is one nucleotide away, so this likely arose from a read error. This sample also contains other DNA sequences that code for the same CDR3. This chain joins TRDV2 and TRDJ1; a possible D gene is TRDD3 (6 bases). The CDR3 is 13 amino acids. Germline V lookup: CDR1 GEAIGNYY, CDR2 EKD. CDR3 sequence (DNA): TGCGCCTGTGACGCGTTGGGGGCCTCCGGACTCATCTTT. As protein: CACDALGASGLIF.

This clone was seen a few times. Since a far larger clone is one base different, this is likely a read error. This sample includes further DNA sequences coding for the same CDR3. The chain employs TRDV2 and TRDJ1; the match to TRDD3 covers 8 bases. Looked up from germline, CDR1 is GEAIGNYY and CDR2 is EKD. The CDR3 has 17 residues. Trimming removed 2 bases from V and 0 bases from J; junction bases left unmatched: 10. The DNA of the CDR3 is TGTGCCTGTGACAAGCTGGGGGACCGGGGGAACACCGATAAACTCATCTTT. This gives the protein CACDKLGDRGNTDKLIF.

This clone appeared a few times. This chain uses TRDV2 with TRDJ1; D gene ambiguous. The CDR3 extends over 14 amino acids. The germline V and J ends were trimmed by 2 bases and 0 bases, with 9 bases remaining between them. Germline V CDR1 and CDR2: GEAIGNYY, EKD. The CDR3 loop is CACDILRDTDKLIF. The DNA for the CDR3 is TGTGCCTGTGACATACTGAGGGACACCGATAAACTCATCTTT.

This clone came up a few times. A far bigger clonotype differs at one base, so this is likely a read error. This chain joins TRDV2 and TRDJ1; D possibly corresponds to TRDD3 (6 bases). The CDR3 loop spans 19 amino acids. V lost 0 bases, J lost 0 bases, and 22 bases lay in between. Germline CDR1 is GEAIGNYY and CDR2 is EKD. Here the CDR3 DNA reads TGTGCCTGTGACACCTTGAATGGGGGGCTTCCCGGCTACACCGATAAACTCATCTTT. Translating it yields CACDTLNGGLPGYTDKLIF.

This clone turned up a few times. TCRdb assigns this DNA the protein of a much larger clone, which departs from its translation at residue 12; this likely reflects a read error, and the protein shown comes from translating the DNA. The genes are TRDV2 and TRDJ1; tentatively, D is TRDD3 (6 bases). The V and J ends lost 0 bases and 3 bases respectively, with 19 bases between them. CDR3 length equals 17 residues. Germline CDR1 GEAIGNYY, CDR2 EKD. The CDR3: CACDTVEGMMRADKLIF. DNA for the CDR3: TGTGCCTGTGACACCGTCGAGGGGATGATGAGAGCCGATAAACTCATCTTT.

This clone was recorded a few times. V usage is TRDV2 and J usage is TRDJ3; 9 nucleotides match TRDD3. With V trimmed by 3 bases and J by 0 bases, 11 bases remained unmatched. The CDR3 consists of 20 residues. The V gene's germline CDR1 is GEAIGNYY and CDR2 EKD. The CDR3 region has the DNA TGTGCCTGTGACTCCGTACTGGGGGAAGGTAGCTCCTGGGACACCCGACAGATGTTTTTC. Translation: CACDSVLGEGSSWDTRQMFF.

This clone was seen a few times. It is likely a read error: a sequence one base away is far more abundant. Other DNA sequences in the same sample also yield this CDR3. The gene calls are TRDV2 and TRDJ1; possible D gene TRDD3, 6 bases. This CDR3 comprises 15 residues. Trimming cost V 2 bases and J 0 bases, with 12 bases left between them. Germline V CDR1 and CDR2: GEAIGNYY, EKD. This chain's CDR3 is CACDILGPHTDKLIF. CDR3 DNA sequence: TGTGCCTGTGACATTCTGGGGCCCCACACCGATAAACTCATCTTT.

This clone has just a few counts. TCRdb assigns this DNA the protein of a much larger clone, which departs from its translation at residue 6; this likely reflects a read error, and the protein shown comes from translating the DNA. This chain links TRDV2 with TRDJ1; D is unresolved. This CDR3 region has 14 residues. Trimming removed 5 bases from V and 0 bases from J, with 12 bases in between. The germline gives CDR1 GEAIGNYY, CDR2 EKD. CDR3 sequence: CACVPVQYTDKLIF. The CDR3 DNA sequence: TGTGCCTGTGTCCCGGTCCAGTACACCGATAAACTCATCTTT.

As concerns this clone: A far larger clone is only one base removed, so a read error is likely. This sequence joins TRDV2 and TRDJ1; D remains ambiguous. CDR3 length equals 17 residues. Germline V lookup: CDR1 GEAIGNYY, CDR2 EKD. The CDR3 coding sequence is TGTGCCTGTGGCACCGTACATTCCAATATGTACACCGATAAACTCATCTTT. Protein product: CACGTVHSNMYTDKLIF.

In regard to this clone: TCRdb's entry gives the protein of a much larger clone, which mismatches this DNA's translation at residue 15, likely from a read error; the protein reported here is translated from the DNA. The chain couples TRDV2 to TRDJ3, with TRDD3 matching 9 bases. CDR3 length equals 18 residues. CDR1 and CDR2 from the germline V gene are GEAIGNYY and EKD. CDR3 sequence (DNA): TGTGCTTGTGACACCGGGGATACGAGGTCCTGGGACACCCGACCGATGTTTTTC. Residues: CACDTGDTRSWDTRPMFF.

The table lists this clone with a few counts. TCRdb records a much larger clone's protein for this DNA, with a difference at residue 7 that likely arises from a read error; the protein given is the translation of the DNA. The chain combines TRDV2 with TRDJ1; TRDD3 matches 10 bases. Unmatched junction bases numbered 17, after V lost 3 bases and J lost 2 bases. Germline assignment: CDR1 GEAIGNYY and CDR2 EKD. This CDR3 comprises 19 residues. The CDR3 protein is CACDSVPTGGLERTDKLIF. In DNA, the CDR3 is TGTGCCTGTGACTCCGTCCCTACTGGGGGATTAGAGCGGACCGATAAACTCATCTTT.

This clone is deemed large. Other nucleotide sequences from this sample produce the same CDR3. The rearrangement joins TRDV2 to TRDJ1, with 8 bases matching TRDD3. The CDR3 runs to 16 residues. The germline V gene encodes CDR1 GEAIGNYY and CDR2 EKD. The junction had 6 bases not matched to a gene; V was cut back by 1 base and J by 0 bases. CDR3 coding DNA: TGTGCCTGTGACACTCTGACTGGGGGCCACACCGATAAACTCATCTTT. It yields the protein CACDTLTGGHTDKLIF.